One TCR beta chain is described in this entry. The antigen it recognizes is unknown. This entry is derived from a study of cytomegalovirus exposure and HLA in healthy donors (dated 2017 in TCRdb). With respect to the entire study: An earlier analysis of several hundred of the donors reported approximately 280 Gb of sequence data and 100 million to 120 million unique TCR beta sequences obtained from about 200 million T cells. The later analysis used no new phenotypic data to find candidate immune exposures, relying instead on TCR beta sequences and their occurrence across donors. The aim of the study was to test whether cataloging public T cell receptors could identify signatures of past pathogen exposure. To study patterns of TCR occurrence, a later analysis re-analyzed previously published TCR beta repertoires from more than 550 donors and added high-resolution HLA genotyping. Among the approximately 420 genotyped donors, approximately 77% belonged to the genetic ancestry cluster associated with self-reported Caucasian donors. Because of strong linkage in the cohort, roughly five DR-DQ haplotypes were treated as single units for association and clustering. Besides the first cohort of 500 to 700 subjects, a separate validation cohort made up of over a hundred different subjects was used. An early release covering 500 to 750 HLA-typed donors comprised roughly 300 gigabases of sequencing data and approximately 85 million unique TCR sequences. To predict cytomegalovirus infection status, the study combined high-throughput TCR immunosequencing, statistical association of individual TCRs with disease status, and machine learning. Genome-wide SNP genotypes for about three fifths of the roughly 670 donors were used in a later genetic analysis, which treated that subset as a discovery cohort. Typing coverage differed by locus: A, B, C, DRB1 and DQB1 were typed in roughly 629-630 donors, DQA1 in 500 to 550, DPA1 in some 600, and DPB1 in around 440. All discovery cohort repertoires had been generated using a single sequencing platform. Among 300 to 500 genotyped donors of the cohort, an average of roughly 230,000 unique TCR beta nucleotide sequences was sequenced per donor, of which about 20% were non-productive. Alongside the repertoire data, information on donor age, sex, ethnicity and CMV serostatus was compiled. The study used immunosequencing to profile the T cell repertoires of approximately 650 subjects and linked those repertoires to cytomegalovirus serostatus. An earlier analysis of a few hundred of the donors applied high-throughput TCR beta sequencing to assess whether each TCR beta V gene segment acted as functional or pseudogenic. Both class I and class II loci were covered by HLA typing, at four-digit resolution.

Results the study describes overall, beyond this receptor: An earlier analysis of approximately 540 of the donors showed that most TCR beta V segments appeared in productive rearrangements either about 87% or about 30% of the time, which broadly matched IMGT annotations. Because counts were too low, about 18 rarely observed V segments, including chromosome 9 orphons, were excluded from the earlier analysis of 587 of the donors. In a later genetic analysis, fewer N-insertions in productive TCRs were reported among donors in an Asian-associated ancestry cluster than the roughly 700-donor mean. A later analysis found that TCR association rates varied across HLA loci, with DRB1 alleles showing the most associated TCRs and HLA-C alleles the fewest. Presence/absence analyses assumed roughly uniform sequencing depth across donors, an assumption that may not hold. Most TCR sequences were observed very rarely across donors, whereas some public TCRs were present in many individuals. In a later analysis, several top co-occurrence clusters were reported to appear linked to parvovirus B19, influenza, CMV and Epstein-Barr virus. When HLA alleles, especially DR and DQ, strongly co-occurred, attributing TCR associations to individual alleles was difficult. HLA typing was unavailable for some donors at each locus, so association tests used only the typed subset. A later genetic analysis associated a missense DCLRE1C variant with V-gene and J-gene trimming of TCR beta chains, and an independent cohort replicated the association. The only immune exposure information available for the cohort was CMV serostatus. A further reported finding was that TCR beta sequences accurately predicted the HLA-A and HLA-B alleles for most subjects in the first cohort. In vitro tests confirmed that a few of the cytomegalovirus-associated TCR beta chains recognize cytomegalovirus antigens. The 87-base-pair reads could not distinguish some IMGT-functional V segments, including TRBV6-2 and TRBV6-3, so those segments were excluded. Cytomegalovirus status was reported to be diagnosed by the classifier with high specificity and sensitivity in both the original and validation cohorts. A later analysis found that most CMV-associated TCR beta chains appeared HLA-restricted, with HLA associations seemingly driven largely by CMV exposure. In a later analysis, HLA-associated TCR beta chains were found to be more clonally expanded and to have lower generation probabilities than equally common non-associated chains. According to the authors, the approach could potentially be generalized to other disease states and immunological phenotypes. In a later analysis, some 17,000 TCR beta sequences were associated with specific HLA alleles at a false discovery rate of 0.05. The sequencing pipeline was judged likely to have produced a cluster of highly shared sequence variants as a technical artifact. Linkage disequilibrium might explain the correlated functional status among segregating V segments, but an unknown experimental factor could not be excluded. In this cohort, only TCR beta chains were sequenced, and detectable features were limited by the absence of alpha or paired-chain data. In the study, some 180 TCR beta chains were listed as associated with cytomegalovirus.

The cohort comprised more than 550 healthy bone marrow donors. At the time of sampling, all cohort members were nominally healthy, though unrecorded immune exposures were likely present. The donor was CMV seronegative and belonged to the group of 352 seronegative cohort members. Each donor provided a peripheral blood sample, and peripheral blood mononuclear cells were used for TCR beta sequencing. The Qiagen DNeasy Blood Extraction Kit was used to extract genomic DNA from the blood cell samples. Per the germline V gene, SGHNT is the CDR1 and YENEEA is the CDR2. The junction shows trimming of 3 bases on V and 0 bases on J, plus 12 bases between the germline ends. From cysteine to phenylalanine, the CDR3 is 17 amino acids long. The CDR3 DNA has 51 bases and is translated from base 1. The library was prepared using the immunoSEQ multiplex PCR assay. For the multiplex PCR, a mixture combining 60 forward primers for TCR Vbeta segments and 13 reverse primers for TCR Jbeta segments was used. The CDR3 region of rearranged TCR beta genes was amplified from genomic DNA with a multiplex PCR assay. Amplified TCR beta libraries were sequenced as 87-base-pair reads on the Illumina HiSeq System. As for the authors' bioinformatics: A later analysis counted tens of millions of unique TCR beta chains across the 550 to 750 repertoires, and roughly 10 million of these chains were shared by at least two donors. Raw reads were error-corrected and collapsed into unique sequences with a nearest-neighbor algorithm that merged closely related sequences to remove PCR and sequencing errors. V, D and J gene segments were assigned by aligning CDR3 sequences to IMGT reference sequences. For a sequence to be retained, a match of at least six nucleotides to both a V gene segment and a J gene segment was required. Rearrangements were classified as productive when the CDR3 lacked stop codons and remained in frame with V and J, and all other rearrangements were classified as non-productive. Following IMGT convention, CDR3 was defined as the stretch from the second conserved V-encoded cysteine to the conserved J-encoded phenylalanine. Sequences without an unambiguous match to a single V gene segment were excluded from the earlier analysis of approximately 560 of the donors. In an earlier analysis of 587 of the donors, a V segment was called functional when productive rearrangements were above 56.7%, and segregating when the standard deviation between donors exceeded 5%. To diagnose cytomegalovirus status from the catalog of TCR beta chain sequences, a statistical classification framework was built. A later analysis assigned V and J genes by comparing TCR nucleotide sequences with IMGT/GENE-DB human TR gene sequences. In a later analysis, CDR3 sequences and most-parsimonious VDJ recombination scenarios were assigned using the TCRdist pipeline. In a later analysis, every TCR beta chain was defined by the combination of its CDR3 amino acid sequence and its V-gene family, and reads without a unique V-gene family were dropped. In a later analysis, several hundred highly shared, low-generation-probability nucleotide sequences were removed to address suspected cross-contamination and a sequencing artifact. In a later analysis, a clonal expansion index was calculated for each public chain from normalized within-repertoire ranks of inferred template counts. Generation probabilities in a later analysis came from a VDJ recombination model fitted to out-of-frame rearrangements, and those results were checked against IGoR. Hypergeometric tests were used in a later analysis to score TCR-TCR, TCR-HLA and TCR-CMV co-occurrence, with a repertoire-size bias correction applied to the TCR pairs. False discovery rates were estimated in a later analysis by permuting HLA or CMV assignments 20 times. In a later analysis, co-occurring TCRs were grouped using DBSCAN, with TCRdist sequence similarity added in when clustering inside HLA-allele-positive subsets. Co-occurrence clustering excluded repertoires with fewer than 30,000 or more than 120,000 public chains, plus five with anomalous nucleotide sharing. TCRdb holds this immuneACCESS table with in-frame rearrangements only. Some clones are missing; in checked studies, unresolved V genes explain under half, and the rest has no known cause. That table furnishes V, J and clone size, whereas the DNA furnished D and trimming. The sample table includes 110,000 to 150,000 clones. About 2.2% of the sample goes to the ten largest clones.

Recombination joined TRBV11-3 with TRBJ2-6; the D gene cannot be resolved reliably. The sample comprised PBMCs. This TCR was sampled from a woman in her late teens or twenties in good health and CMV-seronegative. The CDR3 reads CASSFLGGSSGANVLTF. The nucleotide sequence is TGTGCCAGCAGCTTCCTAGGTGGATCCTCTGGGGCCAACGTCCTGACTTTC. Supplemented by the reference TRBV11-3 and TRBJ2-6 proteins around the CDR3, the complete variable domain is EAGVVQSPRYKIIEKKQPVAFWCNPISGHNTLYWYLQNLGQGPELLIRYENEEAVDDSQLPKDRFSAERLKGVDSTLKIQPAELGDSAVYLCASSFLGGSSGANVLTFGAGSRLTVL.